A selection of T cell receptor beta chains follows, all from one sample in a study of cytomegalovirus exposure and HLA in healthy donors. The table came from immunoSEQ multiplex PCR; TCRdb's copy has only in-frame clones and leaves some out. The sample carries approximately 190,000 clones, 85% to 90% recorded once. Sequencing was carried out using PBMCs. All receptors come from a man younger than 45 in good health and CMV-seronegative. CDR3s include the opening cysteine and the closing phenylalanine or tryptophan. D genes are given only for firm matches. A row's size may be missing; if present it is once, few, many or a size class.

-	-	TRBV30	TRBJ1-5	TGTGCCTGGAGCGGTCTTCGCCGCAATCAGCCCCAGCATTTT	CAWSGLRRNQPQHF
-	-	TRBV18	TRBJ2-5	TGTGCCAGCTCACCGCGCGGTTCTCAAGAGACCCAGTACTTC	CASSPRGSQETQYF
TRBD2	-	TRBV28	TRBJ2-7	TGTGCCAGCAGCCCCCGGGACTACCACTACGAGCAGTACTTC	CASSPRDYHYEQYF
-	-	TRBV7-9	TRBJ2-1	TGTGCCAGCAGCTACGCGGGCTCCTACAATGAGCAGTTCTTC	CASSYAGSYNEQFF
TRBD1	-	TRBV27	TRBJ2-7	TGTGCCAGCAGTTCCGGGACAGAACGTTACGAGCAGTACTTC	CASSSGTERYEQYF
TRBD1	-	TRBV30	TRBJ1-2	TGTGCCTGGACCCGGACAGGGAGTAGCTATGGCTACACCTTC	CAWTRTGSSYGYTF
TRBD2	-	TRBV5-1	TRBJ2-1	TGCGCCAGCAGCTTGGGTTCCCTCCTAGCGGCCAATGAGCAGTTCTTC	CASSLGSLLAANEQFF
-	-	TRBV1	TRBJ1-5	TGCACCAGCAGCCCTGGGACAGTCGGGTTCCGCCCCGGAATTTGGCCCCAGCATTTT	CTSSPGTVGFRPGIWPQHF
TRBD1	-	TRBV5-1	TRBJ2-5	TGCGCCAGCAGCCCTATCACCTCAGGGGGAGAGACCCAGTACTTC	CASSPITSGGETQYF
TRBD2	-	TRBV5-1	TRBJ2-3	TGCGCCAGCAGCTACAACGGGGGGGCCATTACAGATACGCAGTATTTT	CASSYNGGAITDTQYF
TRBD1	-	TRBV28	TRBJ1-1	TGTGCCAGCAGTTTACGTGGTTATCAGGGGGGAGCTTTCTTT	CASSLRGYQGGAFF
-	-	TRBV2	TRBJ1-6	TGTGCCAGCAGGCAGGCACGCTCCTATAATTCACCCCTCCACTTT	CASRQARSYNSPLHF
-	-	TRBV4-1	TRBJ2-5	TGCGCCAGCAGCCGACAGACAGAAGAGACCCAGTACTTC	CASSRQTEETQYF
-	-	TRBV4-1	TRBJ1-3	TGCGCCAGCAGCGAGGAAGCAGGGAGGACTGGAAACACCATATATTTT	CASSEEAGRTGNTIYF
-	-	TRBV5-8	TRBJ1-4	TGTGCCAGCATCCTGCTTGGGAGAATTAATGAAAAACTGTTTTTT	CASILLGRINEKLFF
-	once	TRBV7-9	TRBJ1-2	TGTGCCAGCAGCCCCAACTCTAGGATCCATGGCTACACCTTC	CASSPNSRIHGYTF
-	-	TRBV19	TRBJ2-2	TGTGCCAGTAGATACTCGAACACCGGGGAGCTGTTTTTT	CASRYSNTGELFF
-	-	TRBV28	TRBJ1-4	TGTGCCAGCAGTTTAGCTAGACGGCTTAATGAAAAACTGTTTTTT	CASSLARRLNEKLFF
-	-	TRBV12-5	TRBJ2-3	TGTGCTAGCGTACGCGGGGGCACAGATACGCAGTATTTT	CASVRGGTDTQYF
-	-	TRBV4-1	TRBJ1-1	TGCGCCAGCAGCCAGCACGGGACAGAAGCTTTCTTT	CASSQHGTEAFF
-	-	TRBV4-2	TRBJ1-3	TGTGCCAGCAGCCAAGATCAGACAGGCCTCTCTGGAAACACCATATATTTT	CASSQDQTGLSGNTIYF
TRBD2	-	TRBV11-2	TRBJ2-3	TGTGCCAGCAGCAAACTAGCGGGGGCCGAGGGGAATACGCAGTATTTT	CASSKLAGAEGNTQYF